A single T cell receptor (beta chain) is shown here with its context. This entry comes from a study of cytomegalovirus exposure and HLA in healthy donors. This CDR3 is 15 amino acids long. The junction had 7 bases not matched to a gene; V was cut back by 5 bases and J by 2 bases. Germline lookup yields CDR1 LNHDA and CDR2 SQIVND (reference sequence). Primers: 60 Vbeta forward and 13 Jbeta reverse. TCRdb's copy holds only in-frame clones and misses some; the assay was immunoSEQ multiplex PCR. Among 150,000 to 170,000 clones listed, 80% were seen once. The source material was PBMCs. This chain uses TRBV19 with TRBJ2-7; 9 bases are a match to TRBD1. The sequence was obtained from a man in his thirties or forties in good health and CMV-seropositive. The CDR3 nucleotides read TGTGCCAGTAGTGGGAGACAGGGGGAAACCTACGAGCAGTACTTC. Translated, it gives CASSGRQGETYEQYF. The complete variable domain, with remaining parts taken from reference TRBV19 and TRBJ2-7, reads DGGITQSPKYLFRKEGQNVTLSCEQNLNHDAMYWYRQDPGQGLRLIYYSQIVNDFQKGDIAEGYSVSREKKESFPLTVTSAQKNPTAFYLCASSGRQGETYEQYFGPGTRLTVT.